One and the same sample provided the 10 T cell receptor beta chains below, sequenced in a study of T cell responses to AZD1222 COVID-19 vaccine. Measured with immunoSEQ multiplex PCR; TCRdb has only the in-frame clones, and not every one. This table holds approximately 100,000 clones, roughly 87% found once. Sequencing used peripheral blood, obtained on day 0 of AZD1222 vaccination. Every receptor here comes from an adult in good health.

The chain combines TRBV5-5 with TRBJ1-4; maybe TRBD1 (5 bases). The CDR3 has 13 residues. Trimming removed 7 bases from V and 10 bases from J, with 17 bases in between. Germline V lookup: CDR1 SGHKS, CDR2 YYEKEE (reference sequence). CDR3 sequence reads: CASHPPDGGKLFF. The CDR3 DNA is TGTGCCAGCCACCCGCCCGATGGGGGAAAACTGTTTTTT.

The chain couples TRBV5-1 to TRBJ2-3; TRBD2 matches at 7 bases. CDR1 and CDR2 (germline): SGHRS, YFSETQ. This CDR3 is built from 14 residues. V shed 6 bases, J shed 2 bases, and the junction held 6 bases outside the gene matches. The CDR3 region is CASTGAGDTDTQYF. The CDR3 coding sequence is TGCGCCAGCACCGGGGCGGGGGACACAGATACGCAGTATTTT.

The chain couples TRBV5-1 to TRBJ2-5; 7 bases line up with TRBD1. This CDR3 contains 15 residues. J gave up 2 bases and V 0 bases, and 4 bases lay outside the gene matches. CDR1 and CDR2 from the germline V gene are SGHRS and YFSETQ. This CDR3 reads CASSLVGTAQETQYF. CDR3 nucleotides: TGCGCCAGCAGCTTGGTAGGGACAGCACAAGAGACCCAGTACTTC.

The V and J genes are TRBV14 and TRBJ2-3; D gene unclear. The CDR3 totals 12 residues. Trimming cost V 6 bases and J 8 bases, with 12 bases left between them. Germline V gene data show CDR1 as SGHDN and CDR2 as FVKESK. The CDR3 nucleotides read TGTGCCAGCAGTGTGGCCGCCGGTACGCAGTATTTT. Protein sequence: CASSVAAGTQYF.

This chain links TRBV6-5 with TRBJ2-7, with a tentative D call TRBD2 (7 bases). The CDR3 length is 15 residues. Between the trimmed V and J ends, which lost 4 bases and 6 bases, there was a span of 19 bases. The germline gives CDR1 MNHEY, CDR2 SVGAGI. The CDR3 DNA sequence: TGTGCCAGCAGTTGGGGAGGGGGGGCCCGTCGCGAGCAGTACTTC. It is translated as CASSWGGGARREQYF.

CDR3 amino acids: CASSVRAQRALATNEKLFF. For the CDR3, the DNA is TGCGCCAGCAGCGTTAGGGCCCAGAGGGCCCTTGCAACTAATGAAAAACTGTTTTTT. The V gene is TRBV5-1, the J gene TRBJ1-4; D call uncertain. Germline V gene data show CDR1 as SGHRS and CDR2 as YFSETQ. The CDR3 length is 19 residues. The V and J ends lost 4 bases and 0 bases respectively, with 22 bases between them.

The rearrangement uses TRBV7-3 and TRBJ2-7, with TRBD2 matching 8 bases. This CDR3 has 15 amino acids. Germline CDR1 SGHTA, CDR2 FQGTGA. V lost 3 bases and J lost 3; bases outside the gene matches: 7. The CDR3 sequence: CASSFAPGGGYEQYF. The DNA of the CDR3 is TGTGCCAGCAGCTTCGCCCCGGGGGGGGGCTACGAGCAGTACTTC.

This chain connects TRBV9 to TRBJ2-2, with D unclear. Germline V gives CDR1 SGDLS, CDR2 YYNGEE. Trimming took off 0 bases at V and 8 bases at J, with 5 bases between the two ends. The CDR3 contains 12 residues. The DNA for the CDR3 is TGTGCCAGCAGCGTAGTTTCGGGGGAGCTGTTTTTT. This codes for CASSVVSGELFF.

The V call is TRBV7-2, the J call TRBJ2-3, with 7 nucleotides matching TRBD1. The CDR3 is 16 residues long. Germline lookup yields CDR1 SGHTA and CDR2 FQGNSA. V trimming: 5 bases; J trimming: 2 bases; junction bases outside the gene matches: 10. The CDR3 reads CASSLDLGQYTDTQYF. The CDR3 DNA reads TGTGCCAGCAGCCTAGACTTGGGACAGTACACAGATACGCAGTATTTT.

V gene TRBV6-5 combines with J gene TRBJ2-5, with D perhaps TRBD2 (6 bases). The V and J ends lost 6 bases and 3 bases respectively, with 14 bases between them. Germline CDR1 and CDR2: MNHEY and SVGAGI. CDR3 size: 14 residues. In DNA, the CDR3 is TGTGCCAGCAGGCTAGGACTACCCGAAGAGACCCAGTACTTC. Encoded protein: CASRLGLPEETQYF.